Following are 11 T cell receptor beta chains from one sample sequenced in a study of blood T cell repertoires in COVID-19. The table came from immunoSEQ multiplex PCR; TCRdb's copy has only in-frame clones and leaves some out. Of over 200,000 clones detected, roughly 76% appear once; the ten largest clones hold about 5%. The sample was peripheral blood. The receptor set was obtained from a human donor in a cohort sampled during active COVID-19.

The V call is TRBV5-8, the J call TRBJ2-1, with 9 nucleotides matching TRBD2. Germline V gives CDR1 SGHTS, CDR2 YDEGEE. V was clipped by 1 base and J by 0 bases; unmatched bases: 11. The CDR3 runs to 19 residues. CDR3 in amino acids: CASSLYGGRVLYSYNEQFF. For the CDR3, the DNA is TGTGCCAGCAGCTTGTATGGCGGGAGGGTCCTTTACTCCTACAATGAGCAGTTCTTC.

The chain's CDR3 is CAISESTLGQLGNTIYF. The CDR3 DNA reads as TGTGCCATCAGTGAGTCGACTCTTGGTCAACTTGGAAACACCATATATTTT. The chain couples TRBV10-3 to TRBJ1-3; no definite D call. CDR3 length equals 17 residues. The germline V and J ends were trimmed by 0 bases and 3 bases, with 15 bases remaining between them. The germline CDR1 and CDR2 sequences are ENHRY and SYGVKD.

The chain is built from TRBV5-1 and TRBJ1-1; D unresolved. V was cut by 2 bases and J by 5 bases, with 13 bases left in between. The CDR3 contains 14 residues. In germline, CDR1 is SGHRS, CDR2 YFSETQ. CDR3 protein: CASSLTGVRTEAFF. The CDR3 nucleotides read TGCGCCAGCAGCTTAACCGGGGTGAGGACTGAAGCTTTCTTT.

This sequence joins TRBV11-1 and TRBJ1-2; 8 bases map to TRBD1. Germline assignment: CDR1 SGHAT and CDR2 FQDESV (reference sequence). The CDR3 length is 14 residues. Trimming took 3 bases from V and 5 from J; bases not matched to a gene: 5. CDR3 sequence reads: CASSFAGGSYGYTF. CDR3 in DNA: TGTGCCAGCAGCTTCGCAGGGGGCTCTTATGGCTACACCTTC.

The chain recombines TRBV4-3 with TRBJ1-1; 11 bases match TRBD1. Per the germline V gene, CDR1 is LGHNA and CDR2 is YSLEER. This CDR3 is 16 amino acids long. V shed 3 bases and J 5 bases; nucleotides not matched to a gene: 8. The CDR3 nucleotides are TGCGCCAGCAGCCAGGCCACTGGGACAGGGGGAACTGAAGCTTTCTTT. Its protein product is CASSQATGTGGTEAFF.

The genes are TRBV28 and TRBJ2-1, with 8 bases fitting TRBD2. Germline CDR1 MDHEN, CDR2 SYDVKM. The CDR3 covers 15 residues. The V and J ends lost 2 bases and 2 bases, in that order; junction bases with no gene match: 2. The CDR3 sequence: CASSLTGGPYNEQFF. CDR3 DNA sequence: TGTGCCAGCAGTTTAACGGGAGGGCCCTACAATGAGCAGTTCTTC.

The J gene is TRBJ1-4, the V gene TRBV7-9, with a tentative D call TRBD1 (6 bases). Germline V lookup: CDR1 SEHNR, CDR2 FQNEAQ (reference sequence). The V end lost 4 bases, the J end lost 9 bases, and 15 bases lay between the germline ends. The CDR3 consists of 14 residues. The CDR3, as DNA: TGTGCCAGCAGCTCAGAGGGGGGGATGAAAAAACTGTTTTTT. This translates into CASSSEGGMKKLFF.

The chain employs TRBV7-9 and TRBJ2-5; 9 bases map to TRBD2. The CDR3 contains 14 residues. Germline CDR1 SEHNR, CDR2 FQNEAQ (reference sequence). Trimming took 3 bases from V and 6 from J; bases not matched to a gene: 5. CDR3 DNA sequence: TGTGCCAGCAGCTTTGTAGCGGGAGTAAAGACCCAGTACTTC. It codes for CASSFVAGVKTQYF.

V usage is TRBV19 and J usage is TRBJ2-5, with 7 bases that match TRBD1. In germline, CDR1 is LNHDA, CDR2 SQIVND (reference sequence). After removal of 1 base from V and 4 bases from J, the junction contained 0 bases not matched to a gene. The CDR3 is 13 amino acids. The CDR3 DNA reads TGTGCCAGTAGTATAGCAGGGGGAGAGACCCAGTACTTC. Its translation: CASSIAGGETQYF.

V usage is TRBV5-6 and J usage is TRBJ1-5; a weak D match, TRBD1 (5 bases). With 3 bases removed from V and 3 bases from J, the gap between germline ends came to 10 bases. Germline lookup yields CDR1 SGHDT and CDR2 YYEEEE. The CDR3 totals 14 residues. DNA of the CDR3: TGTGCCAGCAGCTGGGGGGGGGACAATCAGCCCCAGCATTTT. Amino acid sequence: CASSWGGDNQPQHF. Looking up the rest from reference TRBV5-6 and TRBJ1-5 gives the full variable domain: DAGVTQSPTHLIKTRGQQVTLRCSPKSGHDTVSWYQQALGQGPQFIFQYYEEEERQRGNFPDRFSGHQFPNYSSELNVNALLLGDSALYLCASSWGGDNQPQHFGDGTRLSIL.

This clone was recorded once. The CDR3 DNA reads as TGTGCCAGCAGTTTCGGCCTAGCCAGCTACGAGCAGTACTTC. Amino acid sequence: CASSFGLASYEQYF. The V call is TRBV28, the J call TRBJ2-7, with D maybe TRBD2 (5 bases). Trimming pared 3 bases from V and 3 bases from J, leaving 12 bases between. CDR3 length: 14 amino acids. The germline V gene has CDR1 MDHEN and CDR2 SYDVKM.